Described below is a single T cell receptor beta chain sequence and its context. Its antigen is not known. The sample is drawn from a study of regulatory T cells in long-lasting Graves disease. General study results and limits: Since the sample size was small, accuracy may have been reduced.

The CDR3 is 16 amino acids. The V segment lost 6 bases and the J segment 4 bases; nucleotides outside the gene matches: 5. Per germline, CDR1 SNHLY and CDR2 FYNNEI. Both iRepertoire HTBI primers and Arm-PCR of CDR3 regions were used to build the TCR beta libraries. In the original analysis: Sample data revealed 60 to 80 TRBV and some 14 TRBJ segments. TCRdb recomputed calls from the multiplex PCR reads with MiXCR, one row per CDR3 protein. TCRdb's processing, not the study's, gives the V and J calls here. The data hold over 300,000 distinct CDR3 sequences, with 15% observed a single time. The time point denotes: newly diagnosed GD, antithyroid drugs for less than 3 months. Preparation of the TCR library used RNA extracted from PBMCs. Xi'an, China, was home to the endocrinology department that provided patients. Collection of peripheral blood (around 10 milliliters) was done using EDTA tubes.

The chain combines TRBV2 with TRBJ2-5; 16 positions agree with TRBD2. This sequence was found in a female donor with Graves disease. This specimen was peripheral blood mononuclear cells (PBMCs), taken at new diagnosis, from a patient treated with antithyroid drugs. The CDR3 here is CASRSGTSGRGETQYF. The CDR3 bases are TGTGCCAGCAGATCCGGGACTAGCGGGAGGGGAGAGACCCAGTACTTC. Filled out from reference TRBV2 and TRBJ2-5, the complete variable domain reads EPEVTQTPSHQVTQMGQEVILRCVPISNHLYFYWYRQILGQKVEFLVSFYNNEISEKSEIFDDQFSVERPDGSNFTLKIRSTKLEDSAMYFCASRSGTSGRGETQYFGPGTRLLVL.